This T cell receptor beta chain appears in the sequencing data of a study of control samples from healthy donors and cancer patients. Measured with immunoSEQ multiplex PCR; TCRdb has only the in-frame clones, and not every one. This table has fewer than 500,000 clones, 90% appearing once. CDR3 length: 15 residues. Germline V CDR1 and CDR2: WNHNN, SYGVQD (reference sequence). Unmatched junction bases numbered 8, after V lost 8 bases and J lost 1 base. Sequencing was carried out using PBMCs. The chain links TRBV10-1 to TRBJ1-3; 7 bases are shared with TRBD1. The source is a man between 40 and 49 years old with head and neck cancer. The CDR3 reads CASSINRGSGNTIYF. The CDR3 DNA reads TGCGCCAGCTCCATAAACAGGGGTTCTGGAAACACCATATATTTT.